These 19 T cell receptor beta chains came from one sample sequenced in a study of OX40 agonist ivuxolimab in advanced cancers. The assay was immunoSEQ multiplex PCR, and TCRdb's table has in-frame clones only and misses some. The table records about 31,000 clones, more than 85% of them present only once. Sequences were derived from CD4+ or CD8+ T cells sorted from blood, sampled in a trial of the OX40 agonist ivuxolimab. These receptors came from an adult with an advanced solid tumor such as melanoma, head and neck, liver or kidney cancer.

The V gene is TRBV5-5, the J gene TRBJ2-5, with 10 bases matching TRBD1. The CDR3 spans 15 residues. Per germline, CDR1 SGHKS and CDR2 YYEKEE (reference sequence). V shed 2 bases and J 5 bases; nucleotides not matched to a gene: 6. The CDR3 nucleotides are TGTGCCAGCAGCTTCGGGACAGGGGAGTGGGAGACCCAGTACTTC. It yields the protein CASSFGTGEWETQYF. Using reference TRBV5-5 and TRBJ2-5 for the parts outside the CDR3, the full variable domain is DAGVTQSPTHLIKTRGQQVTLRCSPISGHKSVSWYQQVLGQGPQFIFQYYEKEERGRGNFPDRFSARQFPNYSSELNVNALLLGDSALYLCASSFGTGEWETQYFGPGTRLLVL.

The CDR3 loop reads CASSHFEGQETQYF. The DNA for the CDR3 is TGTGCCAGCAGCCACTTTGAGGGACAAGAGACCCAGTACTTC. V gene TRBV28 combines with J gene TRBJ2-5; the D gene is possibly TRBD2 (5 bases). The germline V gene has CDR1 MDHEN and CDR2 SYDVKM. The CDR3 has 14 residues. The germline V and J ends were trimmed by 6 bases and 2 bases, with 13 bases remaining between them.

This rearrangement joins TRBV7-9 to TRBJ2-7; weak D call: TRBD2 (6 bases). Germline CDR1 SEHNR, CDR2 FQNEAQ (reference sequence). There are 12 residues in the CDR3. Between the trimmed V and J ends, which lost 5 bases and 7 bases, there was a span of 12 bases. The CDR3 protein is CASSPLGGEQYF. CDR3 nucleotides: TGTGCCAGCAGCCCTTTGGGGGGAGAGCAGTACTTC.

The V call is TRBV5-6, the J call TRBJ2-3; 9 bases are shared with TRBD1. This CDR3 has 15 residues. J was trimmed by 6 bases and V by 4 bases; bases with no gene match: 9. In germline, CDR1 is SGHDT, CDR2 YYEEEE. CDR3 in amino acids: CASSQAGTGSDTQYF. The DNA for the CDR3 is TGTGCCAGCAGCCAAGCCGGGACAGGGTCGGATACGCAGTATTTT. Variable domain in full (rest from reference TRBV5-6 and TRBJ2-3): DAGVTQSPTHLIKTRGQQVTLRCSPKSGHDTVSWYQQALGQGPQFIFQYYEEEERQRGNFPDRFSGHQFPNYSSELNVNALLLGDSALYLCASSQAGTGSDTQYFGPGTRLTVL.

The V gene is TRBV6-5, the J gene TRBJ1-2, with D possibly TRBD1 on 5 matching bases. Germline CDR1 and CDR2: MNHEY and SVGAGI. The CDR3 covers 15 residues. V shed 5 bases and J shed 5 bases, with 18 bases lying between them. As DNA, the CDR3 is TGTGCCAGCAGTCCCACCCGACAGAGAAGTTATGGCTACACCTTC. It translates to CASSPTRQRSYGYTF.

This chain links TRBV12-2 with TRBJ1-3; the table gives TRBD1 as D, unverified against the DNA. TRBV12-2 is described as a pseudogene. CDR3 length equals 14 residues. CDR3 in DNA: TGTGCAAGTCGTCCCAGGGGTGCTGGAAACACCATATATTTT. Translation gives CASRPRGAGNTIYF.

The chain links TRBV10-1 to TRBJ2-3; D is perhaps TRBD2 (5 bases). The CDR3 extends over 16 amino acids. Germline CDR1 and CDR2: WNHNN and SYGVQD (reference sequence). V was trimmed by 8 bases and J by 3 bases, leaving 21 bases between them. CDR3 protein: CASSSKDLGRTDTQYF. The CDR3 nucleotides read TGCGCCAGCTCCTCAAAGGACTTGGGAAGGACAGATACGCAGTATTTT.

The J gene is TRBJ2-1, the V gene TRBV30, with unresolved D. V was cut by 0 bases and J by 0 bases, with 6 bases left in between. The germline CDR1 and CDR2 sequences are GTSNPN and SVGIG (reference sequence). CDR3 length: 14 amino acids. The CDR3 DNA reads as TGTGCCTGGAGTGTCCAGAGCTCCTACAATGAGCAGTTCTTC. It is translated as CAWSVQSSYNEQFF.

The chain uses TRBV7-9 and TRBJ1-1, with D perhaps matching TRBD1 (5 bases). Trimming took off 5 bases at V and 1 base at J, with 14 bases between the two ends. Germline V CDR1 and CDR2: SEHNR, FQNEAQ (reference sequence). The CDR3 covers 15 residues. The CDR3 DNA reads TGTGCCAGCAGCATCCGGGACGGTTCGAACACTGAAGCTTTCTTT. This sequence encodes CASSIRDGSNTEAFF.

The CDR3: CSVGSGDGQPQHF. CDR3 nucleotides: TGCAGCGTTGGGTCAGGGGACGGTCAGCCCCAGCATTTT. The rearrangement joins TRBV29-1 to TRBJ1-5, with a weak D call TRBD1 (6 bases). Trimming took 4 bases from V and 6 from J, leaving 13 bases between them. The CDR3 is 13 amino acids. Germline V gives CDR1 SQVTM, CDR2 ANQGSEA.

This clone has just one count. The V gene is TRBV27, the J gene TRBJ2-1; 7 bases line up with TRBD2. Unmatched junction bases numbered 4, after V lost 3 bases and J lost 5 bases. CDR1 MNHEY and CDR2 SMNVEV come from the germline V gene (reference sequence). The CDR3 runs 14 residues. The CDR3 sequence is CASSFGGSHNEQFF. CDR3 sequence (DNA): TGTGCCAGCAGTTTTGGCGGGAGCCACAATGAGCAGTTCTTC.

In regard to this clone: At one of its ends the junction is not consistent with the germline gene, which may arise from a read error. This chain connects TRBV6-1 to TRBJ1-5, with a weak D call TRBD1 (5 bases). CDR1 and CDR2 from the germline V gene are MNHNS and SASEGT. This CDR3 has 14 residues. The DNA for the CDR3 is TGTGTCAGCAGTGGGGGACTCGGAGGACAGCCCCAGCATTTT. Its translation: CVSSGGLGGQPQHF.

The CDR3 DNA reads TGTGCCAGCAGCTTAGTAGGCGGGAGGGCATTCTCCTACGAGCAGTACTTC. It translates to CASSLVGGRAFSYEQYF. The chain recombines TRBV11-2 with TRBJ2-7, with 9 bases matching TRBD2. This CDR3 contains 17 residues. Germline-derived CDR1 and CDR2 are SGHAT and FQNNGV. Losses at the gene ends were 1 base for V and 0 bases for J; bases not matched to a gene: 7.

The genes are TRBV11-2 and TRBJ2-5, with 7 positions matching TRBD2. Unmatched junction bases numbered 10, after V lost 0 bases and J lost 6 bases. This CDR3 contains 16 residues. The germline V gene has CDR1 SGHAT and CDR2 FQNNGV. The CDR3 is CASSLEGLAVGKTQYF. The CDR3 DNA sequence: TGTGCCAGCAGCTTAGAGGGGCTAGCGGTCGGAAAGACCCAGTACTTC.

V gene TRBV7-8 combines with J gene TRBJ1-1, with D possibly being TRBD1 (6 bases). Germline CDR1 SGHVS, CDR2 FQNEAQ. The CDR3 extends over 14 amino acids. Deletions cut 5 bases from V and 5 bases from J, with 15 bases between. CDR3 in DNA: TGTGCCAGCAGCCCAGGGGCGGGATATACTGAAGCTTTCTTT. Its protein is CASSPGAGYTEAFF.

This chain links TRBV12-1 with TRBJ2-7; whether TRBD2, the table's D call, matches the DNA was not checked. TRBV12-1 constitutes a pseudogene. The CDR3 sequence is 12 residues long. CDR3: CASSPYSYEQYF. The DNA of the CDR3 is TGTGCCAGCAGCCCTTATTCCTACGAGCAGTACTTC.

This chain connects TRBV30 to TRBJ2-1; possibly TRBD2 for D (7 bases). In germline, CDR1 is GTSNPN, CDR2 SVGIG (reference sequence). CDR3 length: 12 residues. V was trimmed by 5 bases and J by 5 bases, leaving 10 bases between them. The chain's CDR3 is CAWGGANNEQFF. CDR3 coding DNA: TGTGCCTGGGGGGGGGCAAACAATGAGCAGTTCTTC.

CDR3 sequence (DNA): TGCGCCAGCAGCCAAGATGAGTCGACTACAACATACAATGAGCAGTTCTTC. This codes for CASSQDESTTTYNEQFF. The rearrangement links TRBV4-3 to TRBJ2-1, with TRBD2 as a possible D gene (5 bases). Trimming took off 0 bases at V and 4 bases at J, with 16 bases between the two ends. The CDR3 runs 17 residues. Germline V lookup: CDR1 LGHNA, CDR2 YSLEER.

The chain joins TRBV28 to TRBJ1-5; no reliable D call. CDR3 length: 13 residues. Trimming took 6 bases from V and 0 from J, leaving 6 bases between them. Germline V gives CDR1 MDHEN, CDR2 SYDVKM. The CDR3 region is CASRGYSNQPQHF. In DNA form, the CDR3 reads TGTGCCAGCAGAGGGTATAGCAATCAGCCCCAGCATTTT.